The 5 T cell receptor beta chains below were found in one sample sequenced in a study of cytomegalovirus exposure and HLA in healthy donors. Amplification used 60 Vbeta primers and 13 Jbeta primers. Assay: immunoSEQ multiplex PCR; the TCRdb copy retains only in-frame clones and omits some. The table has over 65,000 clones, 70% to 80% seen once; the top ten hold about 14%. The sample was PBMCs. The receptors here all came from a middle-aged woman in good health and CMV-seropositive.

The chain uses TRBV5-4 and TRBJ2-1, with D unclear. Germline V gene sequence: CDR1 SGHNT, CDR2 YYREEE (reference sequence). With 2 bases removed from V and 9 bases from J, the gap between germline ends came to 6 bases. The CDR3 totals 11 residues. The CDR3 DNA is TGTGCCAGCAGCTTCGAACTTGAGCAGTTCTTC. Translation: CASSFELEQFF.

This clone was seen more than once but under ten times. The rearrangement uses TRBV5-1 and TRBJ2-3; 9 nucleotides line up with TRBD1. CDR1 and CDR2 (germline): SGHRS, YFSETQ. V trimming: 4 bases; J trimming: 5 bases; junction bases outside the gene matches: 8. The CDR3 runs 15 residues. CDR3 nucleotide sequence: TGCGCCAGCAGCCCCCGAGACAGGGGGATAGATACGCAGTATTTT. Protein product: CASSPRDRGIDTQYF.

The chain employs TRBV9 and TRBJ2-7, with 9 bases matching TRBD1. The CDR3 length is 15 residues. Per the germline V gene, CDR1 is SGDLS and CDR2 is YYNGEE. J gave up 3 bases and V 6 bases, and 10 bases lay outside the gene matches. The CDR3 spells CASNPSGTGNYEQYF. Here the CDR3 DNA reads TGTGCCAGCAACCCCTCCGGGACAGGGAACTACGAGCAGTACTTC.

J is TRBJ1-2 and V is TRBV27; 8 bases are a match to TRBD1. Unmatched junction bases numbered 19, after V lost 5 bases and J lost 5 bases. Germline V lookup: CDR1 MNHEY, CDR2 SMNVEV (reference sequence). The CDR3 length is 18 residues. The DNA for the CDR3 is TGTGCCAGCAGTACCTTTGGGCGGGGACAGGAAGCTTTGTATGGCTACACCTTC. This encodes CASSTFGRGQEALYGYTF.

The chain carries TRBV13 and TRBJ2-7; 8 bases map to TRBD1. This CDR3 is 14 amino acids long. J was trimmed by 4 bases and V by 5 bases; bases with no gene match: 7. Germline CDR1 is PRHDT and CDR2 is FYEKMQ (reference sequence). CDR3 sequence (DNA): TGTGCCAGCAGCCCTTCGGACAGGGAGTACGAGCAGTACTTC. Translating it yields CASSPSDREYEQYF.